These 12 T cell receptor beta chains were sequenced from one sample in a study of vaccination effects on CD4 cells after COVID-19. Clones were read by immunoSEQ multiplex PCR, and TCRdb kept only the in-frame ones, dropping some. In the table there are around 69,000 clones, roughly 74% of which are singletons. What these receptors recognize is not known. Pools of viral peptides were used by the ViraFEST assay to expand antigen-specific CD4+ T cells ahead of sequencing. Culture proceeded for about ten days, and CD4+ T cells were then isolated. Two-dose BNT162b2 or mRNA-1273 vaccination was given to participants. Source: CD4+ T cells from PBMCs cultured with HCoV-229E spike peptides, taken after COVID-19 vaccination. The receptor set was obtained from a human donor who received a COVID-19 vaccine.

V gene TRBV24-1 combines with J gene TRBJ2-2; 7 bases are a match to TRBD1. The CDR3 has 15 amino acids. Losses at the gene ends were 7 bases for V and 4 bases for J; bases not matched to a gene: 8. From germline, CDR1 is KGHDR and CDR2 SFDVKD. CDR3 amino acids: CATSPTGRGTGELFF. CDR3 DNA: TGTGCCACCAGCCCGACAGGGCGCGGCACCGGGGAGCTGTTTTTT.

The chain is built from TRBV6-5 and TRBJ2-2; weak D call: TRBD2 (5 bases). Trimming stripped 0 bases from V and 6 bases from J, with 5 bases between. CDR3 length: 13 residues. CDR1 and CDR2 from the germline V gene are MNHEY and SVGAGI. CDR3 DNA sequence: TGTGCCAGCAGTTACTCGAGGGCCGGGGAGCTGTTTTTT. Its translation: CASSYSRAGELFF.

The chain links TRBV9 to TRBJ2-5; 7 positions agree with TRBD1. Unmatched junction bases numbered 11, after V lost 0 bases and J lost 9 bases. The CDR3 consists of 15 residues. Germline V gene sequence: CDR1 SGDLS, CDR2 YYNGEE. In DNA, the CDR3 is TGTGCCAGCAGCGTAGGACAGGGCCCGGACTCGGCCCAGTACTTC. Its translation: CASSVGQGPDSAQYF.

CDR3 amino acids: CASSVTSSGNTIYF. The DNA for the CDR3 is TGTGCCAGCAGCGTAACCAGCTCTGGAAACACCATATATTTT. The V gene is TRBV9, the J gene TRBJ1-3; D is undetermined. The CDR3 totals 14 residues. Looked up from germline, CDR1 is SGDLS and CDR2 is YYNGEE. Trimming cost V 1 base and J 0 bases, with 5 bases left between them.

This chain connects TRBV28 to TRBJ2-1; 11 bases fit TRBD2. With 5 bases clipped from V and 5 bases from J, the junction kept 8 bases outside the gene matches. The CDR3 covers 16 residues. CDR1 is MDHEN and CDR2 is SYDVKM in the germline V gene. CDR3 DNA: TGTGCCAGCAGTGCACACCCTAGCGGGGGGAACAATGAGCAGTTCTTC. Protein: CASSAHPSGGNNEQFF.

This clone has just a few counts. This rearrangement joins TRBV18 to TRBJ2-7; 12 bases are shared with TRBD1. The CDR3 runs 14 residues. The V gene's germline CDR1 is KGHSH and CDR2 LQKENI. V gave up 8 bases and J gave up 4 bases; unmatched junction bases: 6. The CDR3 DNA reads TGTGCCAGCGCAGGGACAGGGGGCATTTACGAGCAGTACGTC. Its protein is CASAGTGGIYEQYV.

The chain recombines TRBV7-9 with TRBJ1-1; D might be TRBD1 (6 bases). The CDR3 runs 15 residues. Trimming removed 2 bases from V and 5 bases from J, with 15 bases in between. Germline-derived CDR1 and CDR2 are SEHNR and FQNEAQ (reference sequence). Here the CDR3 reads CASSLQGRVRTEAFF. The CDR3 nucleotides are TGTGCCAGCAGCTTACAGGGGAGAGTTAGGACTGAAGCTTTCTTT.

The rearrangement joins TRBV2 to TRBJ2-3, with no clear D. CDR3 length: 12 amino acids. V lost 3 bases to trimming and J lost 8 bases, with 9 bases between them. Germline assignment: CDR1 SNHLY and CDR2 FYNNEI. The CDR3 DNA reads as TGTGCCAGCAGTGATTCCGGTTTTACGCAGTATTTT. Translation: CASSDSGFTQYF.

The chain employs TRBV5-1 and TRBJ1-2; tentative D call: TRBD1 (5 bases). V lost 0 bases and J 4 bases, leaving 10 bases between the germline ends. The germline V gene has CDR1 SGHRS and CDR2 YFSETQ. The CDR3 spans 14 residues. CDR3 amino acids: CASSLEGRVYGYTF. In DNA form, the CDR3 reads TGCGCCAGCAGCTTGGAGGGACGGGTCTATGGCTACACCTTC.

The rearrangement uses TRBV6-5 and TRBJ1-3; D is unresolved. Germline assignment: CDR1 MNHEY and CDR2 SVGAGI. The CDR3 runs to 15 residues. V dropped 5 bases and J dropped 0 bases, with 11 bases sitting between them. In DNA form, the CDR3 reads TGTGCCAGCAGTCGTCAGGTTAACTCTGGAAACACCATATATTTT. Its protein product is CASSRQVNSGNTIYF.

V gene TRBV10-2 combines with J gene TRBJ2-1; 9 bases line up with TRBD2. This CDR3 has 16 amino acids. V gave up 2 bases and J gave up 4 bases; unmatched junction bases: 6. CDR1 WSHSY and CDR2 SAAADI come from the germline V gene. The DNA of the CDR3 is TGCGCCAGCAGTGAGCACGCGGGGGGGCCATACAATGAGCAGTTCTTC. Amino acids: CASSEHAGGPYNEQFF.

The chain has TRBV2 and TRBJ1-2, with a possible D match to TRBD1 (5 bases). Trimming left V 0 bases short and J 4 bases short, with 9 bases between. Germline-derived CDR1 and CDR2 are SNHLY and FYNNEI. There are 14 residues in the CDR3. The CDR3 bases are TGTGCCAGCAGTGAAGCCAGGGAGAGCTATGGCTACACCTTC. This codes for CASSEARESYGYTF. Full variable domain (missing parts from reference TRBV2 and TRBJ1-2): EPEVTQTPSHQVTQMGQEVILRCVPISNHLYFYWYRQILGQKVEFLVSFYNNEISEKSEIFDDQFSVERPDGSNFTLKIRSTKLEDSAMYFCASSEARESYGYTFGSGTRLTVV.